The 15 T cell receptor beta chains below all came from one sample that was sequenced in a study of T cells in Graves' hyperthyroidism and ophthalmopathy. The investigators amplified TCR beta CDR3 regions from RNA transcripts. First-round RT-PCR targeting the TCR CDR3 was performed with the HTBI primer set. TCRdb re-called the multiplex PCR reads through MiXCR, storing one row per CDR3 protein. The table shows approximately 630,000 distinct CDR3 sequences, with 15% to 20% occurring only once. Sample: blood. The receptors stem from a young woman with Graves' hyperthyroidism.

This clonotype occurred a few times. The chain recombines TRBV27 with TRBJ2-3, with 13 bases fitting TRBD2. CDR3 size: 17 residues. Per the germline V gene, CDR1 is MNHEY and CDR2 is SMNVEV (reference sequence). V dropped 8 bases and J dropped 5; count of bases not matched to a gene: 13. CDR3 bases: TGTGCCAGCTCCGAGCCTCCGGGACTAGCGGGACAAGATACGCAGTATTTT. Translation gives CASSEPPGLAGQDTQYF.

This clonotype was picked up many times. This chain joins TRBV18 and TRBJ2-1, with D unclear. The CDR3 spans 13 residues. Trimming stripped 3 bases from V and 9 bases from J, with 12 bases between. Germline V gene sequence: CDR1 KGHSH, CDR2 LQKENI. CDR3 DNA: TGTGCCAGCTCACCCCTTTCTGGTTCTGAGCAGTTCTTC. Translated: CASSPLSGSEQFF.

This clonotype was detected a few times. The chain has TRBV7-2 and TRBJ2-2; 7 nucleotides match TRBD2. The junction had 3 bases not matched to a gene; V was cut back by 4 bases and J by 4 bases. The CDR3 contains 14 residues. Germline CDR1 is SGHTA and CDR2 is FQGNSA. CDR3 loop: CASSWGGITGELFF. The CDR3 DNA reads TGTGCCAGCAGCTGGGGGGGGATCACCGGGGAGCTGTTTTTT.

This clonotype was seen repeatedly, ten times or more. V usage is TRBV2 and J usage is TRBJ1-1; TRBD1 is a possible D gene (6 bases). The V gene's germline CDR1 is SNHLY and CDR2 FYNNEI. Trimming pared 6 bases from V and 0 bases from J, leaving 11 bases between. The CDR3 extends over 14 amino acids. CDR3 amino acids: CASSGQRMNTEAFF. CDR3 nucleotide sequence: TGTGCCAGCAGCGGACAGAGAATGAACACTGAAGCTTTCTTT.

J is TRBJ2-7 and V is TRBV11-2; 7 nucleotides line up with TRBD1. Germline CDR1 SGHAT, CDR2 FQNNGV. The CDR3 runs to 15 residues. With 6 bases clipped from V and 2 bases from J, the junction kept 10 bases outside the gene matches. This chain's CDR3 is CASSTTGDTPYEQYF. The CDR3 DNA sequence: TGTGCCAGCAGTACTACAGGGGACACCCCCTACGAGCAGTACTTC.

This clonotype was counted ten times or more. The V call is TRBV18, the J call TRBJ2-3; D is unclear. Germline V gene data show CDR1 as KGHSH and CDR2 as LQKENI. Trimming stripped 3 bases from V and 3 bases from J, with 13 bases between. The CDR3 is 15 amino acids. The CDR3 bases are TGTGCCAGCTCACCTCGCCCCCCACCAACAGATACGCAGTATTTT. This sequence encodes CASSPRPPPTDTQYF. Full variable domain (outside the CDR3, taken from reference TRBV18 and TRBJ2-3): NAGVMQNPRHLVRRRGQEARLRCSPMKGHSHVYWYRQLPEEGLKFMVYLQKENIIDESGMPKERFSAEFPKEGPSILRIQQVVRGDSAAYFCASSPRPPPTDTQYFGPGTRLTVL.

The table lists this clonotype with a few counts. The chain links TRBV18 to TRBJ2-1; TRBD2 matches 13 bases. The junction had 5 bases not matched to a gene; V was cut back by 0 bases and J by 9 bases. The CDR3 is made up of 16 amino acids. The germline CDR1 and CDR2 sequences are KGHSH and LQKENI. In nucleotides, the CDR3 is TGTGCCAGCTCACCACCCGGACTAGCGGGAGCAAGTGAGCAGTTCTTC. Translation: CASSPPGLAGASEQFF.

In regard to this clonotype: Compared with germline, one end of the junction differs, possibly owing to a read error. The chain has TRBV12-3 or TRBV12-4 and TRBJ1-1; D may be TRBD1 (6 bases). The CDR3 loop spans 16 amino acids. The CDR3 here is CASSLSVGFRDTEALF. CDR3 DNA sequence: TGTGCCAGCAGTTTGAGTGTGGGTTTTAGGGACACTGAAGCTCTCTTT.

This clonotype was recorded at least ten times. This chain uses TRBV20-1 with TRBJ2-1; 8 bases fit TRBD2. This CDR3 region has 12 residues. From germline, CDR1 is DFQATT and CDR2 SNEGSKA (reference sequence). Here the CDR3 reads CRGERELNEQFF. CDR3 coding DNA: TGCAGGGGGGAGCGGGAGTTAAATGAGCAGTTCTTC.

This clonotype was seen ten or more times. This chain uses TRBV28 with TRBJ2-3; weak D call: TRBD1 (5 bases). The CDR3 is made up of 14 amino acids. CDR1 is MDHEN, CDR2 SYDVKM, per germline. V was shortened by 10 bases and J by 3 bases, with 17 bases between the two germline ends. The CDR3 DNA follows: TGTGCCAACACCAAGGGGTCGCAAACAGATACGCAGTATTTT. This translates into CANTKGSQTDTQYF. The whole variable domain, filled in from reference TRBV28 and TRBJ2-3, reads DVKVTQSSRYLVKRTGEKVFLECVQDMDHENMFWYRQDPGLGLRLIYFSYDVKMKEKGDIPEGYSVSREKKERFSLILESASTNQTSMYLCANTKGSQTDTQYFGPGTRLTVL.

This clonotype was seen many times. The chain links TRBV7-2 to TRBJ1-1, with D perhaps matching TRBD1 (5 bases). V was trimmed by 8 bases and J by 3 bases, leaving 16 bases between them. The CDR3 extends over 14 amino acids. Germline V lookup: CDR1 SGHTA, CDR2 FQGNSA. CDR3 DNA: TGTGCCAGCGGGTTTATGGGGGGGGACACTGAAGCTTTCTTT. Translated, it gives CASGFMGGDTEAFF.

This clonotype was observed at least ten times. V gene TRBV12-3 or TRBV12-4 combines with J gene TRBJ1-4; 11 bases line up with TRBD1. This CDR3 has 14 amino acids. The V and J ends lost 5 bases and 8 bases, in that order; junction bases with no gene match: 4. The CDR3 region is CASSQDRGREKLFF. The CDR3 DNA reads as TGTGCCAGCAGTCAGGACAGGGGGCGCGAAAAACTGTTTTTT.

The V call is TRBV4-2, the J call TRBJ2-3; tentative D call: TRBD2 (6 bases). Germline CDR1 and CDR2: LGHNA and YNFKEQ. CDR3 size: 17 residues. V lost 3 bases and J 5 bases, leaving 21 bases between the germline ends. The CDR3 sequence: CASSQDKEGRVRDTQYF. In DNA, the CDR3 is TGTGCCAGCAGCCAGGACAAGGAGGGCCGAGTGAGAGATACGCAGTATTTT.

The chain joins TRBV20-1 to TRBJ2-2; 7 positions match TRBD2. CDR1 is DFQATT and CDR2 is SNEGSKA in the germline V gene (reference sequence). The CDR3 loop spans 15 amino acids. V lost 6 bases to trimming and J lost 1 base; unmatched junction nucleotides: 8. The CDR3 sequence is CSAEPGTKNTGELFF. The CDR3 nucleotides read TGCAGTGCAGAACCCGGGACTAAGAACACCGGGGAGCTGTTTTTT.

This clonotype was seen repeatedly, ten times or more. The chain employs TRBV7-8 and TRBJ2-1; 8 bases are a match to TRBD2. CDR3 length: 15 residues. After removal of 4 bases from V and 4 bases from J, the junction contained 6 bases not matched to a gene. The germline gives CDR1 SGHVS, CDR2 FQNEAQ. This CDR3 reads CASSSQRELYNEQFF. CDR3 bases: TGTGCCAGCAGCTCCCAGCGGGAGCTATACAATGAGCAGTTCTTC.